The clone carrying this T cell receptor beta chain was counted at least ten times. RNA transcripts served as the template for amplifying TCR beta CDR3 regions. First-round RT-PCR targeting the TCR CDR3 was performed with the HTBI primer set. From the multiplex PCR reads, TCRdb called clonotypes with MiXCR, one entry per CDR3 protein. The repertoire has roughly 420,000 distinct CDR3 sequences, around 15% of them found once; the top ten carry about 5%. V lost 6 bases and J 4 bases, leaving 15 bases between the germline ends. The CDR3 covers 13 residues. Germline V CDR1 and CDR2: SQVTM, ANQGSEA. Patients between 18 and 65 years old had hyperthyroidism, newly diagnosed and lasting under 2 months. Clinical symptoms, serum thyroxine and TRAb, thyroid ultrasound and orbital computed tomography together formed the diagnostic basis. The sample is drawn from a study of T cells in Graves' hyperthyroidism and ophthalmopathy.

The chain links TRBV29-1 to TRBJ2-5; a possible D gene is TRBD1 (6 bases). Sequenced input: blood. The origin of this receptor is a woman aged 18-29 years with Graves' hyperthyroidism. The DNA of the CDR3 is TGCAGCGTCAGACAGGTCCTGAGAGAGACCCAGTACTTC. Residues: CSVRQVLRETQYF.